In this sample, the clone carrying this T cell receptor beta chain is medium-sized. With V trimmed by 6 bases and J by 0 bases, 5 bases remained unmatched. This CDR3 is built from 15 residues. The germline V gene encodes CDR1 MNHEY and CDR2 SVGAGI. This entry is derived from a study of blood T cell repertoires in COVID-19. Study-wide background: The cDNA or gDNA used as material had been derived from T cells, B-cell-depleted T cells, or PBMCs.

In the source study's methods: Counts of nucleated cells, estimated from reference gene primer amplification, were obtained. Produced via immunoSEQ multiplex PCR; TCRdb's table is partial and in-frame only. That table gives V, J and clone size, and the DNA gave D and trimming. The sample yields some 290,000 clones, approximately 82% seen once. The V call is TRBV6-5, the J call TRBJ1-5, with TRBD1 matching over 7 bases. The clonotype originates from a man between 60 and 75 years old who had recovered from COVID-19. Sequencing input: peripheral blood. In DNA form, the CDR3 reads TGTGCCAGCAGGCCTACAGGGGATAGCAATCAGCCCCAGCATTTT. Translation: CASRPTGDSNQPQHF.